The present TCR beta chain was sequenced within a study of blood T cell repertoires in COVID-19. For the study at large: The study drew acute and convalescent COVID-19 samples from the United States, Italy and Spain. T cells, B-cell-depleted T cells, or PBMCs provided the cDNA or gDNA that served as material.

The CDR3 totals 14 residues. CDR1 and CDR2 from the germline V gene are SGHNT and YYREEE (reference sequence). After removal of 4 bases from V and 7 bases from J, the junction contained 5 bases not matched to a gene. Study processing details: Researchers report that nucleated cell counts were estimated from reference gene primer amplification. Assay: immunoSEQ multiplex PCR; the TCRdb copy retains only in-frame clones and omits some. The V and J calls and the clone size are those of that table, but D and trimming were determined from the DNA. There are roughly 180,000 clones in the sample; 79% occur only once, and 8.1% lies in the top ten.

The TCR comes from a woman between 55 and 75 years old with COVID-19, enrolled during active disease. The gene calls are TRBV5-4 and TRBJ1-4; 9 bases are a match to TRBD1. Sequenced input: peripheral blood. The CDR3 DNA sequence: TGTGCCAGCAGCGCACAGGGGGCGTTTGAAAAACTGTTTTTT. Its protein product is CASSAQGAFEKLFF.